The rows below give T cell receptor beta chains drawn from one sample of a study of somatic mutations in cytotoxic T cells in rheumatoid arthritis. Clones were sequenced by immunoSEQ multiplex PCR, and TCRdb holds only the in-frame ones, with some missing. The sample has roughly 14,000 clones; 65% to 75% are singletons. The sequenced sample consisted of CD8+ T cells sorted from blood. The source is an adult with rheumatoid arthritis. CDR3s include the opening cysteine and the closing phenylalanine or tryptophan. D genes are given only for firm matches. Size values are once, few and many counts, or a class for expanded clones, and some rows have none.

NA	NA	TRBV5-1	TRBJ2-2	16	CASSISGPPNTGELFF	TGCGCCAGCAGCATCTCCGGGCCCCCAAACACCGGGGAGCTGTTTTTT
NA	TRBD2	TRBV4-1	TRBJ2-7	15	CASSQASSGSYEQYF	TGCGCCAGCAGCCAAGCGTCTAGCGGGAGCTACGAGCAGTACTTC
few	TRBD1	TRBV4-1	TRBJ2-7	15	CASSPSTGFDYEQYF	TGCGCCAGCAGCCCCTCGACAGGGTTTGACTACGAGCAGTACTTC
NA	TRBD2	TRBV2	TRBJ2-7	13	CATEGLDSYEQYF	TGTGCCACCGAGGGACTAGATAGCTACGAGCAGTACTTC
NA	NA	TRBV7-6	TRBJ1-5	15	CASSLDGVGNQPQHF	TGTGCCAGCAGCTTAGATGGGGTGGGCAATCAGCCCCAGCATTTT
NA	NA	TRBV5-6	TRBJ2-7	14	CASSLANNPYEQYF	TGTGCCAGCAGCTTGGCCAACAACCCCTACGAGCAGTACTTC
NA	NA	TRBV28	TRBJ2-3	15	CASSLLREWADTQYF	TGTGCCAGCAGTTTACTGCGGGAATGGGCAGATACGCAGTATTTT
NA	NA	TRBV30	TRBJ2-2	15	CAWSVWGYTTGELFF	TGTGCCTGGAGTGTATGGGGGTATACTACCGGGGAGCTGTTTTTT
NA	NA	TRBV29-1	TRBJ2-6	15	CSVETGSSGANVLTF	TGCAGCGTGGAGACAGGCAGCTCTGGGGCCAACGTCCTGACTTTC
NA	NA	TRBV19	TRBJ1-1	13	CASSWTMNTEAFF	TGTGCCAGTAGTTGGACAATGAACACTGAAGCTTTCTTT
NA	NA	TRBV5-4	TRBJ1-1	11	CASSFSTEAFF	TGTGCCAGCAGCTTCAGCACTGAAGCTTTCTTT
NA	NA	TRBV7-9	TRBJ2-5	13	CASSLVLLETQYF	TGTGCCAGCAGCTTAGTTTTACTAGAGACCCAGTACTTC
NA	NA	TRBV19	TRBJ2-1	13	CASSIVAGNEQFF	TGTGCCAGTAGTATCGTAGCTGGCAATGAGCAGTTCTTC
NA	TRBD2	TRBV7-6	TRBJ2-7	14	CASSLPGRPYEQYF	TGTGCCAGCAGCTTACCCGGGAGGCCCTACGAGCAGTACTTC
NA	TRBD2	TRBV18	TRBJ2-2	18	CASSPGTSGSANTGELFF	TGTGCCAGCTCACCTGGGACTAGCGGAAGCGCGAACACCGGGGAGCTGTTTTTT
NA	NA	TRBV2	TRBJ2-7	16	CAILSSGDSFSYEQYF	TGTGCCATTCTTTCGTCGGGGGACTCATTCTCCTACGAGCAGTACTTC
once	NA	TRBV13	TRBJ1-5	15	CASSFGGAFNQPQHF	TGTGCCAGCAGCTTTGGGGGGGCGTTCAATCAGCCCCAGCATTTT
NA	NA	TRBV6-1	TRBJ2-7	14	CASSSHRVSYEQYF	TGTGCCAGCAGCTCTCACAGGGTGTCCTACGAGCAGTACTTC
NA	NA	TRBV5-1	TRBJ2-7	14	CASSLDRAYYEQYF	TGCGCCAGCAGCTTGGATCGGGCCTACTACGAGCAGTACTTC
NA	TRBD1	TRBV27	TRBJ2-6	16	CASSLMTGTGANVLTF	TGTGCCAGCAGTCTCATGACAGGGACCGGGGCCAACGTCCTGACTTTC
NA	NA	TRBV7-9	TRBJ1-2	15	CASSLGGGQNYGYTF	TGTGCCAGCAGCTTAGGAGGGGGGCAGAACTATGGCTACACCTTC
NA	TRBD1	TRBV9	TRBJ2-7	15	CASSKSGTGAYEQYF	TGTGCCAGCAGCAAAAGCGGGACAGGGGCCTACGAGCAGTACTTC
few	NA	TRBV29-1	TRBJ1-2	14	CSVDGTEGPWGYTF	TGCAGCGTTGATGGCACGGAGGGTCCTTGGGGCTACACCTTC
NA	TRBD1	TRBV9	TRBJ2-7	14	CASSAGGVSYEQYF	TGTGCCAGCAGCGCAGGGGGCGTTTCGTACGAGCAGTACTTC
NA	TRBD2	TRBV7-6	TRBJ2-7	17	CASSLALGGGDSYEQYF	TGTGCCAGCAGCTTAGCCCTCGGGGGAGGGGACTCCTACGAGCAGTACTTC
NA	NA	TRBV5-5	TRBJ2-7	15	CASSHLGDLSYEQYF	TGTGCCAGCAGCCACTTGGGCGATTTGTCTTACGAGCAGTACTTC
once	NA	TRBV29-1	TRBJ1-2	12	CSVGGSNYGYTF	TGCAGCGTTGGGGGTTCTAACTATGGCTACACCTTC
NA	NA	TRBV15	TRBJ1-2	14	CATSRAMAIGGYTF	TGTGCCACCAGCAGAGCCATGGCTATTGGTGGCTACACCTTC
NA	NA	TRBV5-5	TRBJ2-1	16	CASSLVFVGKDNEQFF	TGTGCCAGCAGCTTGGTTTTCGTGGGGAAGGACAATGAGCAGTTCTTC
NA	TRBD1	TRBV13	TRBJ2-1	15	CASSPPGQGYNEQFF	TGTGCCAGCAGCCCACCGGGACAGGGCTACAATGAGCAGTTCTTC
few	NA	TRBV5-5	TRBJ2-3	12	CASSFRADTQYF	TGTGCCAGCAGCTTTCGGGCAGATACGCAGTATTTT
once	NA	TRBV6-1	TRBJ2-7	17	CASSEPWGIDRNPEQYF	TGTGCCAGCAGTGAACCCTGGGGTATAGACAGGAACCCCGAGCAGTACTTC
NA	NA	TRBV15	TRBJ1-3	18	CATSRDLMTVWAGNTIYF	TGTGCCACCAGCAGAGATCTTATGACGGTTTGGGCTGGAAACACCATATATTTT
NA	NA	TRBV7-8	TRBJ2-7	15	CASSLGSGSSYEQYF	TGTGCCAGCAGCTTAGGAAGCGGAAGCTCCTACGAGCAGTACTTC
NA	NA	TRBV19	TRBJ2-1	12	CASSTLYNEQFF	TGTGCCAGTAGTACCCTCTACAATGAGCAGTTCTTC
NA	TRBD1	TRBV4-1	TRBJ2-6	18	CASTQPGQGFGGANVLTF	TGCGCCAGCACTCAACCGGGACAGGGTTTTGGTGGGGCCAACGTCCTGACTTTC
NA	NA	TRBV10-2	TRBJ2-2	14	CASSEGLVTGELFF	TGCGCCAGCAGTGAGGGACTGGTCACCGGGGAGCTGTTTTTT
medium-sized	NA	TRBV27	TRBJ2-1	18	CASSQLPGRGLGYNEQFF	TGTGCCAGCAGTCAACTCCCAGGGAGGGGGCTGGGGTACAATGAGCAGTTCTTC
NA	TRBD1	TRBV6-1	TRBJ2-6	15	CASSGDSSGANVLTF	TGTGCCAGCAGTGGGGACAGCTCTGGGGCCAACGTCCTGACTTTC
NA	NA	TRBV4-1	TRBJ2-7	15	CASSQGWDGYYEQYF	TGCGCCAGCAGCCAAGGATGGGACGGATACTACGAGCAGTACTTC
NA	NA	TRBV10-1	TRBJ1-5	13	CASSELGNQPQHF	TGCGCCAGCAGTGAGTTGGGCAATCAGCCCCAGCATTTT
NA	NA	TRBV6-5	TRBJ2-5	15	CASSYPRLVQETQYF	TGTGCCAGCAGTTACCCCAGACTAGTCCAAGAGACCCAGTACTTC
NA	TRBD1	TRBV29-1	TRBJ2-1	15	CSVGDGTGSFDEQFF	TGCAGCGTTGGGGACGGGACAGGGAGTTTCGATGAGCAGTTCTTC
NA	NA	TRBV13	TRBJ1-2	12	CASSSRSYGYTF	TGTGCCAGCAGCTCGCGGTCCTATGGCTACACCTTC
NA	NA	TRBV6-5	TRBJ1-1	13	CASSPGPNTEAFF	TGTGCCAGCAGCCCGGGACCGAACACTGAAGCTTTCTTT
NA	TRBD2	TRBV7-2	TRBJ2-1	16	CASSLGGRATYNEQFF	TGTGCCAGCAGCTTAGGCGGGAGGGCCACCTACAATGAGCAGTTCTTC
NA	NA	TRBV6-4	TRBJ1-3	14	CASSDPQKPNTIYF	TGTGCCAGCAGTGACCCGCAGAAACCTAACACCATATATTTT
NA	NA	TRBV18	TRBJ2-1	12	CASSPLDNEQFF	TGTGCCAGCTCACCACTGGATAATGAGCAGTTCTTC
once	NA	TRBV5-1	TRBJ2-7	13	CASSSPPYYEQYF	TGCGCCAGCAGCTCACCCCCCTACTACGAGCAGTACTTC
NA	NA	TRBV29-1	TRBJ1-1	14	CSVVLRAVDTEAFF	TGCAGCGTAGTATTAAGGGCGGTGGACACTGAAGCTTTCTTT